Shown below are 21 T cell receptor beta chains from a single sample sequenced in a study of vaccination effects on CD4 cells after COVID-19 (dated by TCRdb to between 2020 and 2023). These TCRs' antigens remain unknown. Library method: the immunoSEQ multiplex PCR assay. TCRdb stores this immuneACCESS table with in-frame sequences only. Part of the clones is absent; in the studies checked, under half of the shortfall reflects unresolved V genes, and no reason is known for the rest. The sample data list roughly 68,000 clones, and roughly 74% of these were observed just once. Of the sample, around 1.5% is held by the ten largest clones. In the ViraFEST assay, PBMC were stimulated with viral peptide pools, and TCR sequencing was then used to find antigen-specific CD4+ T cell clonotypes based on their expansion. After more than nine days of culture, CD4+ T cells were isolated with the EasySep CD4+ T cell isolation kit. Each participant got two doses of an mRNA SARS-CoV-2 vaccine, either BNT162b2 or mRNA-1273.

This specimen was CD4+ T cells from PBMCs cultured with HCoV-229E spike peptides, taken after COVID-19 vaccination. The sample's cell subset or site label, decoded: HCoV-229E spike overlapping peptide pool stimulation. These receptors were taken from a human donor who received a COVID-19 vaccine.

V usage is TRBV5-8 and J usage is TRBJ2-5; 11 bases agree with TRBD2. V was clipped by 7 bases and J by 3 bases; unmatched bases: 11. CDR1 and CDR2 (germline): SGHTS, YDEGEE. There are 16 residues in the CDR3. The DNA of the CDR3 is TGTGCCAGCGTCCAAGTAGCGGGGGGGAAGGAAGAGACCCAGTACTTC. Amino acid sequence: CASVQVAGGKEETQYF.

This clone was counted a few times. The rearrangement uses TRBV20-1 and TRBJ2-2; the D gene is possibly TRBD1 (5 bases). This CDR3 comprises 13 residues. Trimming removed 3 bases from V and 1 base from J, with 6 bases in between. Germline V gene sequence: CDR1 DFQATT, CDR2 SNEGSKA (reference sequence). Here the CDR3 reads CSASTGNTGELFF. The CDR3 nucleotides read TGCAGTGCTAGTACAGGGAACACCGGGGAGCTGTTTTTT.

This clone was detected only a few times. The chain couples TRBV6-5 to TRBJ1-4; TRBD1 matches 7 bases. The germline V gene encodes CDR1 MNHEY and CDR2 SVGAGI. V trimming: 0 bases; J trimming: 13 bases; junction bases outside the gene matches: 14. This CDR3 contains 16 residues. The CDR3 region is CASSYSVPRAQGGLFF. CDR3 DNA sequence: TGTGCCAGCAGTTACTCGGTTCCCAGGGCCCAGGGGGGACTGTTTTTT.

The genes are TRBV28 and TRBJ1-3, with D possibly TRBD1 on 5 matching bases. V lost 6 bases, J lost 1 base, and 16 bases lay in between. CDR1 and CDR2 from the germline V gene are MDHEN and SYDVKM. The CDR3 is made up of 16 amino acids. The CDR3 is CASRGFQGESGNTIYF. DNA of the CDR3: TGTGCCAGCAGGGGGTTTCAGGGCGAGTCTGGAAACACCATATATTTT.

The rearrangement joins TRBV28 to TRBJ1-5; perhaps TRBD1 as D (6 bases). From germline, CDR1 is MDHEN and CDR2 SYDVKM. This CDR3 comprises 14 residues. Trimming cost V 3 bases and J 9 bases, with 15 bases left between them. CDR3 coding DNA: TGTGCCAGCAGTTTCTTCAGGGGCGATTCGCCCCAGCATTTT. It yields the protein CASSFFRGDSPQHF.

The CDR3 is CASSIKWGANTGELFF. The CDR3 DNA reads as TGTGCCAGTAGTATTAAGTGGGGAGCGAACACCGGGGAGCTGTTTTTT. This chain joins TRBV19 and TRBJ2-2, with a possible D match to TRBD2 (5 bases). CDR3 size: 16 residues. CDR1 LNHDA and CDR2 SQIVND come from the germline V gene (reference sequence). Trimming took 3 bases from V and 0 from J, leaving 11 bases between them.

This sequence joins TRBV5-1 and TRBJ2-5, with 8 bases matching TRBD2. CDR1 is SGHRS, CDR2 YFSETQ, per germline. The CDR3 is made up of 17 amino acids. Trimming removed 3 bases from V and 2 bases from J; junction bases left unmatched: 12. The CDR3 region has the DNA TGCGCCAGCAGCTCCCCCCCGGGGGGGACCCCTCAAGAGACCCAGTACTTC. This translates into CASSSPPGGTPQETQYF. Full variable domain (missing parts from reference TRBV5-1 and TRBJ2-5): KAGVTQTPRYLIKTRGQQVTLSCSPISGHRSVSWYQQTPGQGLQFLFEYFSETQRNKGNFPGRFSGRQFSNSRSEMNVSTLELGDSALYLCASSSPPGGTPQETQYFGPGTRLLVL.

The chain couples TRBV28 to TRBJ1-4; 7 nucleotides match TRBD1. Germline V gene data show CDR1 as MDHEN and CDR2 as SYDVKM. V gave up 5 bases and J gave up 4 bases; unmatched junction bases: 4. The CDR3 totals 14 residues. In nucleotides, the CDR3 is TGTGCCAGCAGTCCAGGGGGGATTAATGAAAAACTGTTTTTT. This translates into CASSPGGINEKLFF.

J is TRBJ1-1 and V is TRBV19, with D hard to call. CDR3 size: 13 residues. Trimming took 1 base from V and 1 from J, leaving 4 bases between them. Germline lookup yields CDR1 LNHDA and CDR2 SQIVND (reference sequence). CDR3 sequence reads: CASSIGGNTEAFF. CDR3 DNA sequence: TGTGCCAGTAGTATAGGGGGGAACACTGAAGCTTTCTTT.

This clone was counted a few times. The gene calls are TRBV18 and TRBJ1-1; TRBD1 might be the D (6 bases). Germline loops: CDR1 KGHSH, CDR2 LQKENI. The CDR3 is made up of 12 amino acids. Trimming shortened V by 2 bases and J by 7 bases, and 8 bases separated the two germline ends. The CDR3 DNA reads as TGTGCCAGCTCACCAGGACAGATTGAAGCTTTCTTT. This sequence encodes CASSPGQIEAFF.

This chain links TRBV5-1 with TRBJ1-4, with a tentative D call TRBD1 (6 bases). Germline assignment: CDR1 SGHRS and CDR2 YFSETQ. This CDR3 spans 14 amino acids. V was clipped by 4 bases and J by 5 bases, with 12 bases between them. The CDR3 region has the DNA TGCGCCAGCAGCGTCGGACAGAGGAATGAAAAACTGTTTTTT. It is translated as CASSVGQRNEKLFF.

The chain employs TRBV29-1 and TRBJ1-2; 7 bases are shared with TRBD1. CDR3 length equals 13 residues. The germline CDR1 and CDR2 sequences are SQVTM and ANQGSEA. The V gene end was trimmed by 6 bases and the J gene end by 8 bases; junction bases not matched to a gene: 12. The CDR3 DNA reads TGCAGCGTAGGAGAAGGGGGCAGGGGGGGCTACACCTTC. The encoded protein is CSVGEGGRGGYTF.

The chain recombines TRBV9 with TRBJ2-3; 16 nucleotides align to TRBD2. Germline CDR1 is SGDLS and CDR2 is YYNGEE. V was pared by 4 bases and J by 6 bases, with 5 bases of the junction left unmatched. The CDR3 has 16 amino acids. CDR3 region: CASSPGLAGGADTQYF. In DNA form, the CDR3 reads TGTGCCAGCAGCCCGGGACTAGCGGGGGGGGCTGATACGCAGTATTTT.

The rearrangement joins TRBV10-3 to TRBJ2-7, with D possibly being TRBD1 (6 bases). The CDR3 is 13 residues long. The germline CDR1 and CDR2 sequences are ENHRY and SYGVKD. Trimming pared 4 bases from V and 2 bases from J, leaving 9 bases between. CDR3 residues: CAISAQGTYEQYV. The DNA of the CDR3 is TGTGCCATCAGTGCACAGGGTACCTACGAGCAGTACGTC.

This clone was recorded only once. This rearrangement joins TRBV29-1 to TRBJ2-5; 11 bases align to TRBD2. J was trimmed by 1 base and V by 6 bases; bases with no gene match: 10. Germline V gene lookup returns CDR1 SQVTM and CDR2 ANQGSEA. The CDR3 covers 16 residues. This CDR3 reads CSVPPLAGGTQETQYF. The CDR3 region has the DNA TGCAGCGTCCCACCCCTAGCGGGGGGTACCCAAGAGACCCAGTACTTC.

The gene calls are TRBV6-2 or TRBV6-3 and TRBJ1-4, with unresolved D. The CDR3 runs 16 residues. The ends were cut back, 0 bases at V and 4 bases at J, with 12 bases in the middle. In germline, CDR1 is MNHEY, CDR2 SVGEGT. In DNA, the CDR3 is TGTGCCAGCAGTTACTCGAAATACGGAAATAATGAAAAACTGTTTTTT. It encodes CASSYSKYGNNEKLFF.

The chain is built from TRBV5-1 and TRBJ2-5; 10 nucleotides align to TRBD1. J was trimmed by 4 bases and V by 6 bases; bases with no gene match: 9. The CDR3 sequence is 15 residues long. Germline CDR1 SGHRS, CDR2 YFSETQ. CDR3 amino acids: CASTRFGQGGETQYF. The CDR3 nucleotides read TGCGCCAGCACCCGATTTGGACAGGGGGGAGAGACCCAGTACTTC.

CDR3 sequence: CASSYGGGSTDTQYF. CDR3 in DNA: TGTGCCAGCAGTTACGGTGGGGGTTCCACAGATACGCAGTATTTT. The chain recombines TRBV6-5 with TRBJ2-3, with D tentatively TRBD1 or TRBD2 (5 bases each). V lost 2 bases and J 2 bases, leaving 11 bases between the germline ends. This CDR3 spans 15 amino acids. From germline, CDR1 is MNHEY and CDR2 SVGAGI.

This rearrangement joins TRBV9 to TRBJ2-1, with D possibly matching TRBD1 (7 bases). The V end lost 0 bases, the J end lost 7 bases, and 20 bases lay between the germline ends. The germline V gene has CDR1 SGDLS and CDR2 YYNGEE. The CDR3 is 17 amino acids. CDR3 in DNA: TGTGCCAGCAGCGTAGCTGGAGGGGGCTCGGAGAGAAATGAGCAGTTCTTC. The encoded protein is CASSVAGGGSERNEQFF. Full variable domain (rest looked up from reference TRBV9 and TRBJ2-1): DSGVTQTPKHLITATGQRVTLRCSPRSGDLSVYWYQQSLDQGLQFLIQYYNGEERAKGNILERFSAQQFPDLHSELNLSSLELGDSALYFCASSVAGGGSERNEQFFGPGTRLTVL.

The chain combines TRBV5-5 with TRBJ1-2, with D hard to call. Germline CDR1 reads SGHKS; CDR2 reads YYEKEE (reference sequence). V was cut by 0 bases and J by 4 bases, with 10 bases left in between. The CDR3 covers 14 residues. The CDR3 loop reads CASSLDSFPYGYTF. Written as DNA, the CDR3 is TGTGCCAGCAGCTTGGACAGTTTCCCCTATGGCTACACCTTC.

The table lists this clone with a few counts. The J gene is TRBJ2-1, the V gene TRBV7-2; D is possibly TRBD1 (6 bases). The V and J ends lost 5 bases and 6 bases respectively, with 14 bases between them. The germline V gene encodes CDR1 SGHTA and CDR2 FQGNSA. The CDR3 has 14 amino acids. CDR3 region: CASSVGQKGNEQFF. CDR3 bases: TGTGCCAGCAGCGTCGGACAGAAGGGCAATGAGCAGTTCTTC.